Presented here are 14 T cell receptor beta chains from one specimen sequenced in a study of CD8 T cells in Susac syndrome. Reverse transcription used about 0.45 to 1 ug RNA and random hexamers. Via MiXCR, TCRdb re-called the immunoSEQ multiplex PCR reads, giving one row per CDR3 protein. Of about 290,000 distinct CDR3 sequences in the sample, 85% were seen once. The sequencing sample was made of CD8+ T cells from PBMCs. These receptor sequences come from a human donor with multiple sclerosis.

The rearrangement uses TRBV5-1 and TRBJ1-1; D is perhaps TRBD1 (5 bases). Germline V gene data show CDR1 as SGHRS and CDR2 as YFSETQ. CDR3 length equals 13 residues. V gave up 4 bases and J gave up 7 bases, with 14 bases separating them. The CDR3 DNA sequence: TGCGCCAGCAGCGGAGAACCACAGGATGAAGCTTTCTTT. As protein: CASSGEPQDEAFF.

This chain links TRBV7-2 with TRBJ2-7, with 8 bases identical to TRBD2. The germline V gene encodes CDR1 SGHTA and CDR2 FQGNSA. J gave up 2 bases and V 5 bases, and 11 bases lay outside the gene matches. The CDR3 covers 16 residues. The CDR3 DNA reads TGTGCCAGCAGCACAGGACTAGCAGGGCCCCCCTACGAGCAGTACTTC. Protein: CASSTGLAGPPYEQYF.

The chain is built from TRBV12-3 or TRBV12-4 and TRBJ1-2; no reliable D call. The CDR3 spans 15 residues. V lost 6 bases, J lost 8 bases, and 22 bases lay in between. The CDR3 loop reads CASRPQQHHSGGYTF. CDR3 coding DNA: TGTGCCAGCAGACCTCAACAGCACCACTCCGGGGGCTACACCTTC.

The table lists this clonotype with a count of one. The rearrangement uses TRBV3-1 and TRBJ1-3; D gene ambiguous. The germline V and J ends were trimmed by 6 bases and 3 bases, with 9 bases remaining between them. Germline V CDR1 and CDR2: LGHDT, YNNKEL (reference sequence). CDR3 size: 13 residues. The CDR3: CASRRFSGNTIYF. The CDR3 nucleotides read TGTGCCAGCAGGAGGTTTAGTGGAAACACCATATATTTT.

This clonotype appeared a single time. The chain employs TRBV5-1 and TRBJ1-5, with no clear D. CDR3 size: 13 residues. The germline V gene has CDR1 SGHRS and CDR2 YFSETQ. The V end was cut by 7 bases, the J end by 1 base, with 9 bases between. The CDR3 DNA is TGCGCCAGCTGCCCGGGGAGCAATCAGCCCCAGCATTTT. As protein: CASCPGSNQPQHF.

The rearrangement links TRBV7-9 to TRBJ2-7, with D possibly being TRBD2 (6 bases). Germline V gene lookup returns CDR1 SEHNR and CDR2 FQNEAQ (reference sequence). CDR3 length: 14 residues. Trimming stripped 6 bases from V and 3 bases from J, with 15 bases between. This CDR3 reads CASSHQTRDYEQYF. CDR3 in DNA: TGTGCCAGCAGTCATCAGACTAGAGACTACGAGCAGTACTTC.

This clonotype was observed a single time. This sequence joins TRBV29-1 and TRBJ2-2; D is ambiguous. The germline CDR1 and CDR2 sequences are SQVTM and ANQGSEA. The CDR3 totals 13 residues. V shed 3 bases and J shed 4 bases, with 9 bases lying between them. CDR3 residues: CSVDGSFTGELFF. CDR3 in DNA: TGCAGCGTTGACGGGTCCTTCACCGGGGAGCTGTTTTTT.

The chain is built from TRBV20-1 and TRBJ2-3, with 12 bases fitting TRBD2. The CDR3 is made up of 16 amino acids. The germline V gene encodes CDR1 DFQATT and CDR2 SNEGSKA (reference sequence). V was clipped by 5 bases and J by 0 bases; unmatched bases: 6. CDR3 residues: CSAGPGTSGSTDTQYF. The DNA for the CDR3 is TGCAGTGCTGGTCCCGGGACTAGCGGGAGCACAGATACGCAGTATTTT.

The chain employs TRBV11-2 and TRBJ2-7; 13 bases line up with TRBD2. Germline-derived CDR1 and CDR2 are SGHAT and FQNNGV. The J segment lost 3 bases and the V segment lost 5 bases, leaving 7 bases of the junction unmatched. The CDR3 contains 16 residues. The CDR3 sequence: CASSEGLAGNGYEQYF. Here the CDR3 DNA reads TGTGCCAGCAGCGAGGGACTAGCGGGAAATGGCTACGAGCAGTACTTC.

This clonotype has a single count. The chain has TRBV29-1 and TRBJ2-7, with D unclear. Germline lookup yields CDR1 SQVTM and CDR2 ANQGSEA. The CDR3 has 11 amino acids. The CDR3 DNA reads TGCACCGCACGGGTCGGCGGCGAGCAGTACTTC. Its protein product is CTARVGGEQYF.

The chain uses TRBV28 and TRBJ1-5, with unresolved D. CDR1 and CDR2 from the germline V gene are MDHEN and SYDVKM. This CDR3 region has 14 residues. V was clipped by 3 bases and J by 1 base, with 7 bases between them. The CDR3 sequence is CASSFSKSNQPQHF. In DNA form, the CDR3 reads TGTGCCAGCAGTTTTTCTAAGAGCAATCAGCCCCAGCATTTT.

J is TRBJ1-1 and V is TRBV19; the D is unclear. V gave up 4 bases and J gave up 1 base, with 10 bases separating them. Germline CDR1 and CDR2: LNHDA and SQIVND (reference sequence). This CDR3 is 14 amino acids long. The CDR3 protein is CASSSGYPNTEAFF. The CDR3, as DNA: TGTGCCAGTAGTAGTGGGTATCCGAACACTGAAGCTTTCTTT. Supplemented by reference TRBV19 and TRBJ1-1, the full variable domain reads DGGITQSPKYLFRKEGQNVTLSCEQNLNHDAMYWYRQDPGQGLRLIYYSQIVNDFQKGDIAEGYSVSREKKESFPLTVTSAQKNPTAFYLCASSSGYPNTEAFFGQGTRLTVV.

V gene TRBV28 combines with J gene TRBJ2-7, with 8 bases identical to TRBD2. The junction had 6 bases not matched to a gene; V was cut back by 5 bases and J by 3 bases. Per germline, CDR1 MDHEN and CDR2 SYDVKM. The CDR3 length is 14 residues. CDR3 residues: CASSGTSLIYEQYF. CDR3 DNA sequence: TGTGCCAGCAGTGGGACTAGTCTCATCTACGAGCAGTACTTC. Supplemented by reference TRBV28 and TRBJ2-7, the full variable domain reads DVKVTQSSRYLVKRTGEKVFLECVQDMDHENMFWYRQDPGLGLRLIYFSYDVKMKEKGDIPEGYSVSREKKERFSLILESASTNQTSMYLCASSGTSLIYEQYFGPGTRLTVT.

A single count supports this clonotype. The chain uses TRBV4-1 and TRBJ2-1; no reliable D call. V dropped 4 bases and J dropped 5 bases, with 21 bases sitting between them. Germline CDR1 is MGHRA and CDR2 is YSYEKL. The CDR3 contains 17 residues. CDR3 DNA sequence: TGCGCCAGCAGCCCCGAACGCGCTAGGACGCCAAACAATGAGCAGTTCTTC. Translating it yields CASSPERARTPNNEQFF.